This TCR beta chain was retrieved from a study of vaccination and CD4 T cells after COVID-19. The CDR3 spans 14 residues. V trimming: 6 bases; J trimming: 3 bases; junction bases outside the gene matches: 6. Germline V gives CDR1 DFQATT, CDR2 SNEGSKA (reference sequence). Regarding treatment: approximately nine-day PBMC culture with coronavirus spike peptide pools or control peptides (ViraFEST assay). Gathered ahead of the COVID-19 pandemic (2011-2018) were the CD4+ T cells of the unexposed donor. TCRs were sequenced by ViraFEST after antigen-specific T cells had been expanded with peptide pools. SARS-CoV-2 S/N and four cold-coronavirus spikes were used to probe unexposed-donor CD4+ T cells, cells permitting. Cultured CD4+ T-cell DNA underwent Oncomine TCR Beta short-read sequencing. Cultured CD4+ T cells were the source of extracted genomic DNA. TCRdb reanalysed the PCR reads using MiXCR and keeps one entry per CDR3 protein. This table holds some 8,500 distinct CDR3 sequences, over 30% found once.

Worth noting for this clonotype: The antigen is not known.

The source material was CD4+ T cells from blood, cultured in vitro. This TCR came from a human donor in good health. The chain has TRBV20-1 and TRBJ2-5; 11 nucleotides agree with TRBD2. CDR3 protein: CSAGVAGGEETQYF. The DNA of the CDR3 is TGCAGTGCCGGAGTAGCGGGGGGGGAAGAGACCCAGTACTTC.